This T cell receptor beta chain came from a study of blood T cell repertoires in COVID-19. Study-level information: Samples of COVID-19 (acute and convalescent) were obtained from the United States, Italy and Spain. PBMCs, B-cell-depleted T cells, or T cells provided the cDNA or gDNA that made up the material.

Original processing notes: Nucleated cell counts were estimated from reference gene primer amplification. Libraries were prepared by immunoSEQ multiplex PCR; TCRdb keeps only in-frame clonotypes and omits some of them. V and J calls and clone size are given by that table; D and trimming were obtained from the DNA. Of 70,000 to 90,000 clones in the sample, roughly 82% were seen once. A note on this clone: This specimen includes other DNA sequences encoding the same CDR3.

Per the germline V gene, CDR1 is SGHRS and CDR2 is YFSETQ. The CDR3 spans 15 residues. The V gene end was trimmed by 2 bases and the J gene end by 4 bases; junction bases not matched to a gene: 6. Sample: peripheral blood. This chain links TRBV5-1 with TRBJ1-5; TRBD1 aligns across 7 bases. The clonotype comes from a woman at least 80 years old with acute or convalescent COVID-19. The CDR3 sequence is CASSLGGQSNQPQHF. The CDR3 DNA reads as TGCGCCAGCAGCTTAGGGGGACAGTCTAATCAGCCCCAGCATTTT.